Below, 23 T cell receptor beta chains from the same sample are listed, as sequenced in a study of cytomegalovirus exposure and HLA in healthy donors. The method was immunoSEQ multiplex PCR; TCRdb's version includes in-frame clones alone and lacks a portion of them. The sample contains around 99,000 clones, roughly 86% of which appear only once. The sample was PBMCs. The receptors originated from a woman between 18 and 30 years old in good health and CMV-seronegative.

The CDR3 loop is CASKTGFFGNQPQHF. The CDR3 DNA is TGTGCCAGCAAAACAGGGTTTTTTGGCAATCAGCCCCAGCATTTT. V usage is TRBV28 and J usage is TRBJ1-5; possible D gene TRBD1, 6 bases. Between the trimmed V and J ends, which lost 7 bases and 2 bases, there was a span of 15 bases. CDR1 and CDR2 (germline): MDHEN, SYDVKM. The CDR3 runs to 15 residues.

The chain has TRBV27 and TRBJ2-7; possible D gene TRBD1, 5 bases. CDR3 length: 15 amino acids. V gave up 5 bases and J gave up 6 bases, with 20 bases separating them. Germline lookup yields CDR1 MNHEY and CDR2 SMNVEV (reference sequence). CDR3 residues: CASSPGRAGLAEQYF. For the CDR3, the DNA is TGTGCCAGCAGTCCCGGCAGGGCAGGGTTAGCCGAGCAGTACTTC.

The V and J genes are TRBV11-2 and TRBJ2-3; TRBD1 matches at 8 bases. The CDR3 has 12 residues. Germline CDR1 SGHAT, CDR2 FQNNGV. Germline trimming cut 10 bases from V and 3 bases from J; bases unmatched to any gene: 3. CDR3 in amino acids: CATRQGTDTQYF. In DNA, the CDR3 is TGTGCCACCCGACAGGGGACAGATACGCAGTATTTT.

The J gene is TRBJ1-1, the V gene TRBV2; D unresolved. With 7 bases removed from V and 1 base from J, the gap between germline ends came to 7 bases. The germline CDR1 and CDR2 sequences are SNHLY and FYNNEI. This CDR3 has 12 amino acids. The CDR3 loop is CASNRRNTEAFF. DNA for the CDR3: TGTGCCAGCAATCGCAGGAACACTGAAGCTTTCTTT.

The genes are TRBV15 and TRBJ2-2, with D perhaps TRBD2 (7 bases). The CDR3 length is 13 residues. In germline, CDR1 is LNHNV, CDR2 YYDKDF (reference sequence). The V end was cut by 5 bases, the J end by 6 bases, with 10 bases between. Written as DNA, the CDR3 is TGTGCCACCAGCGGGGGGGGCCCCGGGGAGCTGTTTTTT. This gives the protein CATSGGGPGELFF.

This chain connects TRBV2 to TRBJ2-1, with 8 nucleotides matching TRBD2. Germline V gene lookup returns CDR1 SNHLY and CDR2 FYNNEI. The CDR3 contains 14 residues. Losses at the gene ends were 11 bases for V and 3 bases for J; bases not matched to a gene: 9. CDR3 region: CAFQPGLVYNEQFF. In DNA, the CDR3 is TGTGCCTTCCAGCCGGGACTAGTCTACAATGAGCAGTTCTTC.

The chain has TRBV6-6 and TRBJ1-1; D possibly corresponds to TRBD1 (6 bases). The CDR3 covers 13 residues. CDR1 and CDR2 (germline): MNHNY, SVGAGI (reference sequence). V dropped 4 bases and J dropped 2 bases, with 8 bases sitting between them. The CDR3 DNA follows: TGTGCCAGCAGTTCGGGACATAACACTGAAGCTTTCTTT. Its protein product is CASSSGHNTEAFF.

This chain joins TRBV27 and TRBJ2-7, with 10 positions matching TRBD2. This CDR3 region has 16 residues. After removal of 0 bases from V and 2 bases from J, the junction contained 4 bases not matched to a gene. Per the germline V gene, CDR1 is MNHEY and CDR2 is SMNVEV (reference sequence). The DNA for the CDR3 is TGTGCCAGCAGTTTATCTCTTAGCGGGGGGACCTACGAGCAGTACTTC. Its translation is CASSLSLSGGTYEQYF.

The CDR3 nucleotides are TGTGCCAGCAGCTTAGAGGGGCTGGTACGGGAGGGTCTGGATACGCAGTATTTT. Its translation: CASSLEGLVREGLDTQYF. The chain combines TRBV11-2 with TRBJ2-3; 8 bases align to TRBD2. Germline V gene lookup returns CDR1 SGHAT and CDR2 FQNNGV. CDR3 length: 18 amino acids. With 0 bases clipped from V and 6 bases from J, the junction kept 14 bases outside the gene matches.

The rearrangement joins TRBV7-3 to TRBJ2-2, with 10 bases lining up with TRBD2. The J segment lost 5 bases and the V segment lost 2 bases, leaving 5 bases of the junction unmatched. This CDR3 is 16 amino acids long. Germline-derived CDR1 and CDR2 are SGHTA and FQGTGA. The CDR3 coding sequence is TGTGCCAGCAGCTTATACCCAGCGGGAGGGACCGGGGAGCTGTTTTTT. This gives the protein CASSLYPAGGTGELFF.

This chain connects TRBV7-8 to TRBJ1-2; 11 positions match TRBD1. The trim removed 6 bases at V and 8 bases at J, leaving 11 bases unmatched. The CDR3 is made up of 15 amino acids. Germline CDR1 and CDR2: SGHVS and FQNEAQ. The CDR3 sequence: CASRLRGTGGLGYTF. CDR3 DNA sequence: TGTGCCAGCAGATTGAGAGGGACAGGGGGACTAGGCTACACCTTC.

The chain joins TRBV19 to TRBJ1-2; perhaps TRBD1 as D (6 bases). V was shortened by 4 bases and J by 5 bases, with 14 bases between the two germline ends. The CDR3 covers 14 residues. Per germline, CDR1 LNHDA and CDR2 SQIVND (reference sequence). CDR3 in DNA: TGTGCCAGTAGTACAGTACAGGGACTATATGGCTACACCTTC. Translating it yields CASSTVQGLYGYTF.

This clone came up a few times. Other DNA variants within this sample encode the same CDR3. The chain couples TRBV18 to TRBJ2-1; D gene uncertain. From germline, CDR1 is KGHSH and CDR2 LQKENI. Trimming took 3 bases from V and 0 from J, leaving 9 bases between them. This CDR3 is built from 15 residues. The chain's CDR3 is CASSPPGSSYNEQFF. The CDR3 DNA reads TGTGCCAGCTCACCCCCGGGTAGCTCCTACAATGAGCAGTTCTTC.

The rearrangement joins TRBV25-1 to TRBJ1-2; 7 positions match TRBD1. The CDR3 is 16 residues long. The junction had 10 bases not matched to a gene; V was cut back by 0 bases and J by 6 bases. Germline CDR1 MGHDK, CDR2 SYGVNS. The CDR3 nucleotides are TGTGCCAGCAGTGAATATCTGGTGGGACAGACGAATGGCTACACCTTC. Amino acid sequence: CASSEYLVGQTNGYTF.

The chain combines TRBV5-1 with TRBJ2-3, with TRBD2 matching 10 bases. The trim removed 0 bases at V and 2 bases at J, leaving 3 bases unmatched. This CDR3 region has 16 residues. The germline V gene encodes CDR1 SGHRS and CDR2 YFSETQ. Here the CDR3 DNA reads TGCGCCAGCAGCTTGGGAGCGGGGGGGCTCACAGATACGCAGTATTTT. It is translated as CASSLGAGGLTDTQYF.

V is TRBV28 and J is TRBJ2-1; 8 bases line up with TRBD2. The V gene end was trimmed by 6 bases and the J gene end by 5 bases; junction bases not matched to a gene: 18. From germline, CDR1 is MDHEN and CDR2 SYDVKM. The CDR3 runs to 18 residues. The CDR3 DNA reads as TGTGCCAGCAGCCAAGTGGGCGGACTAGCATGGCAAAACAATGAGCAGTTCTTC. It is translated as CASSQVGGLAWQNNEQFF.

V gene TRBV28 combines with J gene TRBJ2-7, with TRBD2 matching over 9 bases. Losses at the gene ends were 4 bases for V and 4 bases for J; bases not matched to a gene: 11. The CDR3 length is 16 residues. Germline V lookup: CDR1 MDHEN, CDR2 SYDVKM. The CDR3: CASSSPVSGSRYEQYF. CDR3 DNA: TGTGCCAGCAGTTCCCCAGTTAGCGGGAGTCGGTACGAGCAGTACTTC.

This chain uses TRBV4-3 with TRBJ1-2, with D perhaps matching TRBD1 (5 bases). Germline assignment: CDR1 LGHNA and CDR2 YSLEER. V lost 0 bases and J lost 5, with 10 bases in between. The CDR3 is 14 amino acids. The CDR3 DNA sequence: TGCGCCAGCAGCCAAGATTGGGGGGGTTATGGCTACACCTTC. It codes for CASSQDWGGYGYTF.

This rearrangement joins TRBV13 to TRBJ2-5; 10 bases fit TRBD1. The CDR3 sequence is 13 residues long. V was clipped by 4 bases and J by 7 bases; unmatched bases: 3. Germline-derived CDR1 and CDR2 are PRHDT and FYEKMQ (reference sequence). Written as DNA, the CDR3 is TGTGCCAGCAGCTCTTGGACAGGGGGGACCCAGTACTTC. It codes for CASSSWTGGTQYF.

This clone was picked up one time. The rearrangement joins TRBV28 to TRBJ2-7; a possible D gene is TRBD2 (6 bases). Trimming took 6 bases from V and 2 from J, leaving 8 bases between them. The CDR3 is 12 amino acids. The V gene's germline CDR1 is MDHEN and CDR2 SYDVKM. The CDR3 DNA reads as TGTGCCAGCAGGGGGGGAGCCTACGAGCAGTACTTC. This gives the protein CASRGGAYEQYF.

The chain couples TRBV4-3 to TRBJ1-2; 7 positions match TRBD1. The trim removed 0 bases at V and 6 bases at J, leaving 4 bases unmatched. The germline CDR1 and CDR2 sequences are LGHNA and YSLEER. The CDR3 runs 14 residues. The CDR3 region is CASSQDQGVHGYTF. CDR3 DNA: TGCGCCAGCAGCCAAGATCAGGGGGTTCATGGCTACACCTTC.

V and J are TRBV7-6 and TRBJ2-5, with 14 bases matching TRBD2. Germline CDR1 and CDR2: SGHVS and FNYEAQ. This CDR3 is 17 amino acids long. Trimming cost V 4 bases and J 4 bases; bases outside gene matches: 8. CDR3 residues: CASSYPRGLAGGETQYF. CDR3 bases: TGTGCCAGCAGCTACCCCCGCGGACTAGCGGGAGGAGAGACCCAGTACTTC.

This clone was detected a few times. The CDR3 is CASSFTNYGYTF. The CDR3 DNA reads as TGTGCCAGCAGCTTTACTAACTATGGCTACACCTTC. The V and J genes are TRBV5-4 and TRBJ1-2; D gene uncertain. The CDR3 extends over 12 amino acids. The V end was cut by 2 bases, the J end by 0 bases, with 2 bases between. CDR1 and CDR2 (germline): SGHNT, YYREEE (reference sequence).